This T cell receptor (beta chain) stems from a study of cytomegalovirus exposure and HLA in healthy donors. Overall study: Approximately 190 million T cells yielded 120 million or so unique TCR beta sequences, as an earlier analysis found.

Primers for the PCR totalled 60 Vbeta and 13 Jbeta. Original data processing: In a later analysis, about 11 million of 75 million to 90 million unique beta chains occurred in at least two donors. Some clones are missing from TCRdb's copy, which holds only in-frame ones; the method was immunoSEQ multiplex PCR. V, J and clone size are those of that table, while D and trimming were read from the DNA. The table lists about 120,000 clones, around three quarters of them singletons. Notes on the study in general: The authors listed around 150 TCR beta chains as cytomegalovirus-associated.

A remark on this clone: Its specificity is unknown.

Germline values: CDR1 GTSNPN, CDR2 SVGIG (reference sequence). V shed 0 bases and J shed 6 bases, with 9 bases lying between them. The CDR3 is 13 amino acids. The clonotype originates from a woman aged 40 to 50 in good health and CMV-seropositive. The chain is built from TRBV30 and TRBJ1-5; TRBD1 is a possible D gene (6 bases). The sample was PBMCs. CDR3 sequence (DNA): TGTGCCTGGAGTGTAGAGGGGGTTCAGCCCCAGCATTTT. Protein: CAWSVEGVQPQHF.